The rows below give T cell receptor beta chains drawn from one sample of a study of T-cell reconstitution after alpha-beta-depleted transplantation in children. MiXCR was run by TCRdb on the PCR reads, yielding one entry per CDR3 protein. The sample comprises 450,000 to 550,000 distinct CDR3 sequences, roughly 11% of which are singletons, and 14% rests with the top ten. The sequencing here drew on PBMCs, mostly from graft donor cells, taken 180 days after TCRalphabeta/CD19-depleted stem cell transplant. The receptors stem from a female patient between 2 and 15 years old who had a stem cell transplant for aplastic anemia, so the T cells may come from the graft donor. The CDR3 runs from the conserved cysteine through the conserved F or W. The D gene is left open where the match is weak. Rows give clone size only sometimes, using once, few, many, or a class for an expanded clone.

TRBV27	.	TRBJ1-1	.	CASSFGRGWNTEAFF	TGTGCCAGCAGTTTTGGGAGGGGCTGGAACACTGAAGCTTTCTTT
TRBV25-1	.	TRBJ2-5	.	CASSDWNPQETQYF	TGTGCCAGCAGTGATTGGAACCCCCAAGAGACCCAGTACTTC
TRBV5-1	few	TRBJ1-4	.	CASSTPGRTNEKLFF	TGCGCCAGCAGCACACCAGGGAGAACTAATGAAAAACTGTTTTTT
TRBV28	few	TRBJ2-7	TRBD2	CASSLWLHSGTIYEQYF	TGTGCCAGCAGTTTATGGTTGCATAGCGGGACCATCTACGAGCAGTACTTC
TRBV18	many	TRBJ2-7	TRBD2	CASSPTGGYEQYF	TGTGCCAGCTCACCAACGGGGGGCTACGAGCAGTACTTC
TRBV4-3	.	TRBJ2-1	.	CASSQSPSPANEQFF	TGCGCCAGCAGCCAATCCCCCTCCCCGGCGAATGAGCAGTTCTTC
TRBV15	few	TRBJ1-3	TRBD1	CATSRDRAQDRVYGNTIYF	TGTGCCACCAGCAGAGATCGTGCCCAAGACAGGGTCTATGGAAACACCATATATTTT
TRBV20-1	.	TRBJ2-1	TRBD2	CSARVSKAGGLDNEQFF	TGCAGTGCTAGAGTTTCAAAAGCGGGAGGTCTAGACAATGAGCAGTTCTTC
TRBV4-2	.	TRBJ2-5	TRBD2	CASSQPSGSFQETQYF	TGTGCCAGCAGCCAGCCTAGCGGGAGTTTCCAAGAGACCCAGTACTTC
TRBV29-1	few	TRBJ2-5	TRBD2	CSVGPPLATQETQYF	TGCAGCGTTGGCCCACCACTAGCGACCCAAGAGACCCAGTACTTC
TRBV28	few	TRBJ2-7	.	CASTRTVPWEQYF	TGTGCCAGCACCCGTACGGTTCCATGGGAGCAGTACTTC
TRBV19	.	TRBJ1-5	TRBD1	CASSTQGALSNQPQHF	TGTGCCAGTAGTACTCAGGGGGCGTTAAGCAATCAGCCCCAGCATTTT
TRBV20-1	.	TRBJ2-1	.	CSARDLESAAIYNEQFF	TGCAGTGCTAGAGATTTGGAGTCAGCGGCTATTTACAATGAGCAGTTCTTC
TRBV28	many	TRBJ2-1	.	CASSPRDTKVWSYNEQFF	TGTGCCAGCAGTCCCCGGGACACGAAGGTTTGGTCCTACAATGAGCAGTTCTTC
TRBV6-2/TRBV6-3	few	TRBJ2-1	.	CASSYRQNNEQFF	TGTGCCAGCAGTTACCGTCAAAACAATGAGCAGTTCTTC
TRBV7-2	.	TRBJ1-4	.	CASSLSTGPATNENLFF	TGTGCCAGCAGCTTATCGACAGGACCTGCAACTAATGAAAACCTGTTTTTT
TRBV27	.	TRBJ2-3	.	CASSPRASDNTQYF	TGTGCCAGCAGTCCAAGGGCTAGCGATAATACGCAGTATTTT
TRBV7-9	few	TRBJ2-7	.	CASSPTQGYEQYF	TGTGCCAGCAGCCCAACTCAGGGGTACGAGCAGTACTTC
TRBV9	few	TRBJ2-5	.	CASSVDGREEETQYF	TGTGCCAGCAGCGTAGACGGGAGAGAGGAAGAGACCCAGTACTTC
TRBV25-1	many	TRBJ1-1	TRBD1	CASSEFNRGNTEAFF	TGTGCCAGCAGTGAATTTAACAGGGGGAACACTGAAGCTTTCTTT
TRBV5-1	.	TRBJ1-2	TRBD1	CASSWPGTGRAYGYTF	TGCGCCAGCAGCTGGCCCGGGACAGGACGGGCCTATGGCTACACCTTC
TRBV2	.	TRBJ2-1	TRBD2	CASMTLAGLIEQFF	TGTGCCAGCATGACCCTAGCGGGTTTAATTGAGCAGTTCTTC
TRBV3-1	.	TRBJ2-1	TRBD2	CASSPRREWYNEQFF	TGTGCCAGCAGCCCACGGCGGGAGTGGTACAATGAGCAGTTCTTC
TRBV12-5	.	TRBJ2-4	TRBD2	CASGLQEAGADIQYF	TGTGCTAGTGGTCTACAAGAAGCGGGAGCAGACATTCAGTACTTC
TRBV4-3	many	TRBJ1-4	TRBD1	CASSQGSGGSSNEKLFF	TGCGCCAGCAGCCAAGGGTCAGGGGGTTCATCTAATGAAAAACTGTTTTTT
TRBV3-1	few	TRBJ2-3	TRBD2	CASSHPGGGTDTQYF	TGTGCCAGCAGCCATCCGGGAGGGGGAACAGATACGCAGTATTTT
TRBV6-2/TRBV6-3	.	TRBJ2-1	.	CASTHPPRWSSYNEQFF	TGTGCCAGCACCCACCCACCTAGGTGGAGCTCCTACAATGAGCAGTTCTTC
TRBV28	.	TRBJ1-2	.	CASSRTGANNYGYTF	TGTGCCAGCAGTCGAACAGGTGCCAATAACTATGGCTACACCTTC
TRBV6-5	.	TRBJ1-2	TRBD1	CASSYHFGTASIGYTF	TGTGCCAGCAGTTACCATTTCGGGACAGCTTCTATCGGCTACACCTTC
TRBV6-6	.	TRBJ1-2	.	CASRSIGTNGHTF	TGTGCCAGCAGATCCATCGGGACGAATGGCCACACCTTC
TRBV19	.	TRBJ2-1	.	CASSIKGWNEQFF	TGTGCCAGTAGTATAAAGGGGTGGAATGAGCAGTTCTTC
TRBV28	many	TRBJ2-1	.	CASSFPGPYNEQFF	TGTGCCAGCAGTTTCCCAGGACCCTACAATGAGCAGTTCTTC
TRBV6-5	few	TRBJ2-2	.	CASSYSVGELFF	TGTGCCAGCAGTTACTCAGTCGGGGAGCTGTTTTTT
TRBV2	.	TRBJ1-2	.	CASGRGYGYTF	TGTGCCAGCGGACGAGGTTATGGCTACACCTTC
TRBV5-1	many	TRBJ2-1	.	CASSLMSGSYNEQFF	TGCGCCAGCAGCTTGATGTCGGGCTCCTACAATGAGCAGTTCTTC
TRBV21-1	few	TRBJ1-1	.	CASSKAHPGEAFF	TGTGCCAGCAGCAAAGCGCATCCGGGGGAAGCTTTCTTT
TRBV12-3/TRBV12-4	many	TRBJ2-7	TRBD2	CASSRAGETYEQYF	TGTGCCAGCAGTCGAGCGGGAGAAACCTACGAGCAGTACTTC
TRBV20-1	few	TRBJ1-2	TRBD1	CSARDRGLGYGYTF	TGCAGTGCTAGAGACAGGGGGCTGGGGTATGGCTACACCTTC
TRBV20-1	.	TRBJ1-5	TRBD1	CSASRRVGGEGGNQPQHF	TGCAGTGCTAGTAGGAGGGTAGGGGGCGAGGGGGGCAATCAGCCCCAGCATTTT
TRBV7-6	few	TRBJ2-5	TRBD2	CASSLEWATGRTETQYF	TGTGCCAGCAGCTTAGAATGGGCCACCGGGAGGACAGAGACCCAGTACTTC
TRBV6-1	.	TRBJ2-7	TRBD1	CASSPGQGIFEQYF	TGTGCCAGCTCCCCCGGACAGGGGATTTTCGAGCAGTACTTC
TRBV15	.	TRBJ1-6	TRBD1	CATSRDHRDRWINEDNSPLHF	TGTGCCACCAGCAGAGACCACCGGGACAGATGGATTAACGAGGATAATTCACCCCTCCACTTT
TRBV6-5	.	TRBJ1-5	.	CASRSTGRGFQPQHF	TGTGCCAGCAGGTCTACCGGGCGCGGCTTTCAGCCCCAGCATTTT
TRBV29-1	many	TRBJ1-1	.	CSVAWENTEAFF	TGCAGCGTTGCTTGGGAGAACACTGAAGCTTTCTTT
TRBV29-1	few	TRBJ1-1	.	CSVEDLGDEAFF	TGCAGCGTTGAAGATCTAGGGGATGAAGCTTTCTTT
TRBV7-8	.	TRBJ2-1	TRBD2	CASSLVRLAGNEQFF	TGTGCCAGCAGCTTAGTTAGACTAGCGGGCAATGAGCAGTTCTTC
TRBV5-1	many	TRBJ2-3	TRBD2	CASSGTKGVVGTDTQYF	TGCGCCAGCAGCGGGACTAAAGGCGTGGTAGGGACAGATACGCAGTATTTT
TRBV29-1	.	TRBJ2-1	TRBD2	CSVWTSGSGNEQFF	TGCAGCGTCTGGACTAGCGGGAGTGGAAATGAGCAGTTCTTC
TRBV21-1	many	TRBJ1-6	.	CASRKWTGRSPLHF	TGTGCCAGCAGAAAGTGGACAGGGAGGTCACCCCTCCACTTT